This T cell receptor (beta chain) was retrieved from a study of T cell responses to AZD1222 COVID-19 vaccine. The study, taken as a whole, reports: Unmutated variant regions are reportedly the target of nearly half of TCRs that are spike-specific. Sampling captured repertoires only after the peak T cell response.

About this clone: Its antigen is not identified.

The assay was immunoSEQ multiplex PCR, and TCRdb's table has in-frame clones only and misses some. The sample lists 150,000 or so clones, about 90% seen once, with 1.1% in the top ten. Doses given second, at about 4 or about 12 weeks, were pooled. With 1 base removed from V and 4 bases from J, the gap between germline ends came to 10 bases. The germline V gene has CDR1 MGHRA and CDR2 YSYEKL. The CDR3 extends over 14 amino acids. Sample: peripheral blood, taken 28 days after the second AZD1222 dose. The sequence came from an adult who received the AZD1222 COVID-19 vaccine. The chain recombines TRBV4-1 with TRBJ1-1; no firm D call. This CDR3 reads CASSQVPGGTEAFF. Written as DNA, the CDR3 is TGCGCCAGCAGCCAAGTCCCGGGAGGCACTGAAGCTTTCTTT.